The next 10 T cell receptor beta chains were all read from a single sample in a study of cytotoxic CD8 clonotypes in ibrutinib-treated CLL. Assay used: immunoSEQ multiplex PCR; TCRdb lists only in-frame clones, some missing. The sample records approximately 45,000 clones, roughly three quarters being singletons. Specimen: PBMCs, collected after 12 months of ibrutinib treatment. These receptors all come from a human donor with chronic lymphocytic leukemia.

This sequence joins TRBV6-5 and TRBJ1-2; D perhaps matches TRBD1 (5 bases). V was shortened by 4 bases and J by 4 bases, with 16 bases between the two germline ends. This CDR3 has 15 residues. Germline-derived CDR1 and CDR2 are MNHEY and SVGAGI. The CDR3 spells CASSSSPTVTYGYTF. CDR3 nucleotides: TGTGCCAGCAGTTCTTCCCCGACAGTTACCTATGGCTACACCTTC.

The chain combines TRBV7-6 with TRBJ2-1; no clear D gene. The CDR3 extends over 12 amino acids. The germline V gene encodes CDR1 SGHVS and CDR2 FNYEAQ. V was trimmed by 5 bases and J by 5 bases, leaving 7 bases between them. CDR3 sequence: CASSANNNEQFF. The CDR3, as DNA: TGTGCCAGCAGCGCTAACAACAATGAGCAGTTCTTC.

The chain has TRBV9 and TRBJ2-2; maybe TRBD2 (6 bases). The CDR3 extends over 16 amino acids. The V gene's germline CDR1 is SGDLS and CDR2 YYNGEE. V was shortened by 4 bases and J by 4 bases, with 17 bases between the two germline ends. CDR3 DNA sequence: TGTGCCAGCAGCCCCACTAGCCTACGTCGCACCGGGGAGCTGTTTTTT. It translates to CASSPTSLRRTGELFF.

The chain is built from TRBV7-2 and TRBJ2-7; D might be TRBD2 (6 bases). There are 13 residues in the CDR3. The germline gives CDR1 SGHTA, CDR2 FQGNSA. Trimming removed 5 bases from V and 4 bases from J, with 12 bases in between. Here the CDR3 reads CASSPGRGYEQYF. In DNA form, the CDR3 reads TGTGCCAGCAGCCCGGGCCGGGGGTACGAGCAGTACTTC. The whole variable domain, remainder taken from reference TRBV7-2 and TRBJ2-7, is GAGVSQSPSNKVTEKGKDVELRCDPISGHTALYWYRQSLGQGLEFLIYFQGNSAPDKSGLPSDRFSAERTGGSVSTLTIQRTQQEDSAVYLCASSPGRGYEQYFGPGTRLTVT.

The CDR3 is CASSQLMTGEAFF. The CDR3 coding sequence is TGTGCCAGCAGCCAACTTATGACAGGAGAAGCTTTCTTT. The chain is built from TRBV14 and TRBJ1-1; possible D gene TRBD1, 6 bases. Trimming took 2 bases from V and 8 from J, leaving 12 bases between them. The germline CDR1 and CDR2 sequences are SGHDN and FVKESK. The CDR3 has 13 residues.

This clone was observed a single time. The chain uses TRBV5-4 and TRBJ2-1, with D uncertain. V lost 0 bases and J 0 bases, leaving 1 base between the germline ends. Germline V gene lookup returns CDR1 SGHNT and CDR2 YYREEE (reference sequence). The CDR3 has 13 residues. CDR3 protein: CASSLGSYNEQFF. The CDR3 DNA follows: TGTGCCAGCAGCTTGGGCTCCTACAATGAGCAGTTCTTC.

The rearrangement uses TRBV9 and TRBJ2-7, with 11 bases aligning to TRBD2. The CDR3 is made up of 15 amino acids. CDR1 is SGDLS and CDR2 is YYNGEE in the germline V gene. After removal of 5 bases from V and 2 bases from J, the junction contained 6 bases not matched to a gene. CDR3 in DNA: TGTGCCAGCAGATTGGGACTAGCGGAGCCCTACGAGCAGTACTTC. The encoded protein is CASRLGLAEPYEQYF. Filled out from reference TRBV9 and TRBJ2-7, the complete variable domain reads DSGVTQTPKHLITATGQRVTLRCSPRSGDLSVYWYQQSLDQGLQFLIQYYNGEERAKGNILERFSAQQFPDLHSELNLSSLELGDSALYFCASRLGLAEPYEQYFGPGTRLTVT.

On this clone: At one end the junction does not follow the germline gene, possibly because of a read error. The rearrangement links TRBV15 to TRBJ1-5; 8 bases align to TRBD1. The V gene's germline CDR1 is LNHNV and CDR2 YYDKDF (reference sequence). The CDR3 is 16 amino acids. The DNA for the CDR3 is TGTGCCACCGGCAGAGGGCAGGGGGCCGACAATCAGCCCCAGCATTTT. It specifies CATGRGQGADNQPQHF. Full variable domain (remainder filled in from reference TRBV15 and TRBJ1-5): DAMVIQNPRYQVTQFGKPVTLSCSQTLNHNVMYWYQQKSSQAPKLLFHYYDKDFNNEADTPDNFQSRRPNTSFCFLDIRSPGLGDTAMYLCATGRGQGADNQPQHFGDGTRLSIL.

The V gene is TRBV7-2, the J gene TRBJ1-2, with 12 bases that match TRBD1. CDR3 length: 18 amino acids. V lost 7 bases, J lost 8 bases, and 20 bases stayed unmatched. Germline CDR1 SGHTA, CDR2 FQGNSA. The CDR3 DNA sequence: TGTGCCAGCACCCTAAATTCAAATCCGGGACAGGGGGCCGGCGGCTACACCTTC. Its protein product is CASTLNSNPGQGAGGYTF. The variable domain in full, completed from reference TRBV7-2 and TRBJ1-2, reads GAGVSQSPSNKVTEKGKDVELRCDPISGHTALYWYRQSLGQGLEFLIYFQGNSAPDKSGLPSDRFSAERTGGSVSTLTIQRTQQEDSAVYLCASTLNSNPGQGAGGYTFGSGTRLTVV.

The chain recombines TRBV18 with TRBJ1-3; no definite D call. The CDR3 is made up of 16 amino acids. Germline CDR1 KGHSH, CDR2 LQKENI. V was shortened by 2 bases and J by 4 bases, with 15 bases between the two germline ends. CDR3 region: CASSPLDLQRGNTIYF. The CDR3 DNA reads TGTGCCAGCTCACCATTGGACTTGCAGAGAGGAAACACCATATATTTT. The complete variable domain, with remaining parts taken from reference TRBV18 and TRBJ1-3, reads NAGVMQNPRHLVRRRGQEARLRCSPMKGHSHVYWYRQLPEEGLKFMVYLQKENIIDESGMPKERFSAEFPKEGPSILRIQQVVRGDSAAYFCASSPLDLQRGNTIYFGEGSWLTVV.